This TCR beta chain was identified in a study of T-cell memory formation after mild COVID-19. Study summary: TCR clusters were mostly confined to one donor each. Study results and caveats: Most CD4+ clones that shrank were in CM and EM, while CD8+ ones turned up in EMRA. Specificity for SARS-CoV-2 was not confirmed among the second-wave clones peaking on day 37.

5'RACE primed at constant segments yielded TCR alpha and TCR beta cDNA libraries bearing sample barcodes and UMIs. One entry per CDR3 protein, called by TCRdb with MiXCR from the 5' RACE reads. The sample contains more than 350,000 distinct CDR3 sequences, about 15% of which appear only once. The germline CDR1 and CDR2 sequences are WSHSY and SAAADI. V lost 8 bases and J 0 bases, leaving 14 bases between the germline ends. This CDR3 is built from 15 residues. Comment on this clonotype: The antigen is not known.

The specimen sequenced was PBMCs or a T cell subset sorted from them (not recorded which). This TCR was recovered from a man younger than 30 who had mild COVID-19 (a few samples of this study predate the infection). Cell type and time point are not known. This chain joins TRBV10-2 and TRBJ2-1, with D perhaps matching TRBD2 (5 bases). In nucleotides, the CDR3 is TGCGCCAGCGGGGAGTTTCCGAGCTCCTACAATGAGCAGTTCTTC. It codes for CASGEFPSSYNEQFF.